Below are 17 T cell receptor beta chains sequenced from a single sample in a study of T cell responses to AZD1222 COVID-19 vaccine. Sequencing used immunoSEQ multiplex PCR; TCRdb keeps in-frame clones, though not all of them. The sample holds over 90,000 clones, around 87% seen once. Here the sequenced sample was peripheral blood, taken on day 0 of AZD1222 vaccination. These receptors were collected from an adult in good health.

This rearrangement joins TRBV24-1 to TRBJ2-7; D possibly corresponds to TRBD2 (7 bases). Germline V gives CDR1 KGHDR, CDR2 SFDVKD. The CDR3 runs 16 residues. V was shortened by 2 bases and J by 0 bases, with 13 bases between the two germline ends. CDR3 loop: CATSDYRGAYSYEQYF. DNA for the CDR3: TGTGCCACCAGTGATTATCGGGGGGCTTACTCCTACGAGCAGTACTTC.

This clone was seen only once. The genes are TRBV11-2 and TRBJ1-4, with 8 bases lining up with TRBD1. CDR1 is SGHAT and CDR2 is FQNNGV in the germline V gene. The length of the CDR3 is 16 residues. V shed 5 bases and J 0 bases; nucleotides not matched to a gene: 5. In DNA form, the CDR3 reads TGTGCCAGCAGCACCAGGGGGCGAACAACTAATGAAAAACTGTTTTTT. Protein: CASSTRGRTTNEKLFF.

The chain employs TRBV11-1 and TRBJ2-7, with 7 bases aligning to TRBD1. CDR1 is SGHAT and CDR2 is FQDESV in the germline V gene (reference sequence). With V trimmed by 5 bases and J by 0 bases, 4 bases remained unmatched. The CDR3 extends over 14 amino acids. In nucleotides, the CDR3 is TGTGCCAGCAGCCGGACAGGAAGCTCCTACGAGCAGTACTTC. Protein product: CASSRTGSSYEQYF.

The chain employs TRBV4-1 and TRBJ1-2; TRBD1 matches at 8 bases. CDR1 is MGHRA and CDR2 is YSYEKL in the germline V gene. The CDR3 spans 14 residues. V shed 4 bases, J shed 11 bases, and the junction held 12 bases outside the gene matches. CDR3 region: CASSRSPLTGGYTF. CDR3 coding DNA: TGCGCCAGCAGCCGGTCCCCACTCACAGGGGGGTACACCTTC.

The chain combines TRBV5-5 with TRBJ1-1; D gene ambiguous. This CDR3 contains 14 residues. CDR1 SGHKS and CDR2 YYEKEE come from the germline V gene (reference sequence). The germline V and J ends were trimmed by 4 bases and 2 bases, with 12 bases remaining between them. DNA of the CDR3: TGTGCCAGCAGCGCATCCGGCAGAAACACTGAAGCTTTCTTT. Protein: CASSASGRNTEAFF.

The rearrangement joins TRBV30 to TRBJ1-1; possible D gene TRBD1, 5 bases. The CDR3 is made up of 13 amino acids. V dropped 1 base and J dropped 3 bases, with 9 bases sitting between them. Germline V gene sequence: CDR1 GTSNPN, CDR2 SVGIG (reference sequence). CDR3 coding DNA: TGTGCCTGGAGTGAGGGACCCTACACTGAAGCTTTCTTT. This encodes CAWSEGPYTEAFF.

A single count supports this clone. This chain links TRBV7-9 with TRBJ2-5; 10 bases fit TRBD1. J lost 5 bases, V lost 6 bases, and 6 bases had no gene match. Germline values: CDR1 SEHNR, CDR2 FQNEAQ (reference sequence). The CDR3 covers 14 residues. The CDR3 DNA is TGTGCCAGCAGAAGACAGGGGGCGCGGGAGACCCAGTACTTC. The encoded protein is CASRRQGARETQYF.

The V and J genes are TRBV6-5 and TRBJ2-5; no clear D. Trimming pared 8 bases from V and 5 bases from J, leaving 9 bases between. CDR1 MNHEY and CDR2 SVGAGI come from the germline V gene. This CDR3 has 11 amino acids. The CDR3 region has the DNA TGTGCCAGCGCCCGGTACGAGACCCAGTACTTC. Translated: CASARYETQYF.

This chain links TRBV4-3 with TRBJ2-3, with 8 bases that match TRBD1. Looked up from germline, CDR1 is LGHNA and CDR2 is YSLEER. The CDR3 consists of 17 residues. The J segment lost 0 bases and the V segment lost 4 bases, leaving 9 bases of the junction unmatched. This chain's CDR3 is CASSPRSGGVSTDTQYF. The CDR3 DNA reads as TGCGCCAGCAGCCCGAGATCAGGGGGCGTAAGCACAGATACGCAGTATTTT.

The chain joins TRBV2 to TRBJ1-4; TRBD1 matches 8 bases. This CDR3 is 14 amino acids long. Germline V lookup: CDR1 SNHLY, CDR2 FYNNEI. The junction had 5 bases not matched to a gene; V was cut back by 1 base and J by 10 bases. CDR3 nucleotide sequence: TGTGCCAGCAGTGAAGGACAGGGGCGCCCAAAACTGTTTTTT. Amino acids: CASSEGQGRPKLFF.

This chain uses TRBV9 with TRBJ2-2, with no clear D. CDR1 and CDR2 from the germline V gene are SGDLS and YYNGEE. Trimming cost V 4 bases and J 4 bases, with 17 bases left between them. The CDR3 has 16 amino acids. The CDR3 loop reads CASSPHPTQSTGELFF. For the CDR3, the DNA is TGTGCCAGCAGCCCCCATCCGACACAAAGCACCGGGGAGCTGTTTTTT.

This chain links TRBV7-2 with TRBJ2-1; 8 bases are a match to TRBD2. Trimming cost V 1 base and J 10 bases; bases outside gene matches: 12. This CDR3 region has 16 residues. Germline V gene data show CDR1 as SGHTA and CDR2 as FQGNSA. This chain's CDR3 is CASSLGSSGGPREQFF. In DNA form, the CDR3 reads TGTGCCAGCAGCTTAGGGTCTTCGGGAGGGCCACGGGAGCAGTTCTTC. Full variable domain (remainder filled in from reference TRBV7-2 and TRBJ2-1): GAGVSQSPSNKVTEKGKDVELRCDPISGHTALYWYRQSLGQGLEFLIYFQGNSAPDKSGLPSDRFSAERTGGSVSTLTIQRTQQEDSAVYLCASSLGSSGGPREQFFGPGTRLTVL.

The chain is built from TRBV11-2 and TRBJ2-2; maybe TRBD2 (5 bases). V was cut by 8 bases and J by 6 bases, with 13 bases left in between. The CDR3 length is 13 residues. Germline V gives CDR1 SGHAT, CDR2 FQNNGV. CDR3 region: CASGRGYPGELFF. DNA of the CDR3: TGTGCCAGCGGCCGCGGGTACCCCGGGGAGCTGTTTTTT.

V and J are TRBV2 and TRBJ2-5; 8 nucleotides agree with TRBD1. Germline V gives CDR1 SNHLY, CDR2 FYNNEI. The CDR3 contains 14 residues. The V segment lost 6 bases and the J segment 1 base; nucleotides outside the gene matches: 4. The CDR3 DNA reads TGTGCCAGCAGGTATACAGGGGGCCAAGAGACCCAGTACTTC. It is translated as CASRYTGGQETQYF.

The chain carries TRBV7-2 and TRBJ2-5; 7 nucleotides align to TRBD1. Trimming at V came to 3 bases and at J to 2 bases, leaving 3 bases not matched to a gene. CDR1 is SGHTA and CDR2 is FQGNSA in the germline V gene. The CDR3 covers 14 residues. The CDR3 sequence: CASSFQTGQETQYF. CDR3 DNA sequence: TGTGCCAGCAGCTTCCAGACAGGGCAAGAGACCCAGTACTTC.

V usage is TRBV18 and J usage is TRBJ1-1, with TRBD1 identical over 10 bases. Germline V gene data show CDR1 as KGHSH and CDR2 as LQKENI. V was pared by 3 bases and J by 4 bases, with 5 bases of the junction left unmatched. The CDR3 loop spans 15 amino acids. The DNA for the CDR3 is TGTGCCAGCTCACCCTGGACAGGGGGAGGCACTGAAGCTTTCTTT. This translates into CASSPWTGGGTEAFF. Full variable domain (remainder filled in from reference TRBV18 and TRBJ1-1): NAGVMQNPRHLVRRRGQEARLRCSPMKGHSHVYWYRQLPEEGLKFMVYLQKENIIDESGMPKERFSAEFPKEGPSILRIQQVVRGDSAAYFCASSPWTGGGTEAFFGQGTRLTVV.

The CDR3 coding sequence is TGTGCCAGCAGCCCCACCGCTAATGAAAAACTGTTTTTT. Translation: CASSPTANEKLFF. The chain couples TRBV7-3 to TRBJ1-4, with D uncertain. The length of the CDR3 is 13 residues. Per germline, CDR1 SGHTA and CDR2 FQGTGA. V dropped 5 bases and J dropped 3 bases, with 7 bases sitting between them.